This paragraph covers one T cell receptor (beta chain) sequence. It lacks a known antigen. One base away there is no much larger clone; base qualities are not given. Ophthalmopathy patients had moderately to severely active disease, with a Clinical Activity Score of 3 or more, a NOSPECS grade of 4 or more, and a disease duration of less than 3 months. Exclusion was applied to patients with uncontrolled infections, other autoimmune diseases, pregnancy or lactation. Diagnoses were established on the basis of clinical symptoms, serum thyroxine and TRAb, thyroid ultrasound, and orbital computed tomography. Ficoll-Paque density gradient centrifugation was used to isolate PBMCs from around 10 ml of fresh peripheral blood. Total RNA was extracted using Trizol reagent, and RNA quality was assessed on an Agilent 2100 Bioanalyzer. The sample belongs to a study of T cells in Graves' hyperthyroidism and ophthalmopathy (dated by TCRdb to about 2019). Looking at the study overall: Peripheral blood was collected at initial diagnosis, before any treatment. TCR V-J signatures able to tell the groups apart were searched for in a discovery cohort of 100 or so patients, of whom 43 had Graves' ophthalmopathy and about 60 had stable Graves' hyperthyroidism. An independent validation cohort of under 20 hyperthyroidism patients and 17 patients who later progressed to ophthalmopathy tested prospective prediction of ophthalmopathy. The approximately 100 discovery patients were randomly divided into training and test sets at a 7:3 ratio. The study also compared thyroid tissue and blood T-cell repertoires from five or six Graves' hyperthyroidism patients. Once sampling was done, hyperthyroidism patients were given methimazole at a starting dose of 30 mg daily, whereas ophthalmopathy patients were given high-dose intravenous methylprednisolone. According to the paper, TCR Vbeta CDR3 sequencing was carried out on around 140 peripheral blood samples, which came from fewer than 50 ophthalmopathy, about 75 hyperthyroidism and about 17 progressor patients.

Points the paper makes about the study in general: Most expanded thyroid clonotypes (frequency above 0.001) were also detected in blood, a finding suggesting that blood repertoires may reflect thyroid immune responses. Ophthalmopathy was separated from stable hyperthyroidism by a 13 V-J signature model, with over 85% sensitivity and about 81% specificity obtained in cross-validation and 80%/75% obtained in testing. Sample size was not statistically predetermined, and investigators were not blinded to group allocation. During validation, the model predicted progression to ophthalmopathy a median of roughly 7.1 months ahead of onset, with around 71% sensitivity and 72% to 85% specificity.

The TCR beta CDR3 regions were amplified from RNA transcripts. The first round of RT-PCR for the TCR CDR3 was performed with the HTBI primer set and the Qiagen OneStep RT-PCR kit. Libraries were constructed in a second round of multiplex PCR, after which size selection and purification were carried out. Sequencing of the libraries was done on an Illumina HiSeq2000 using paired-end 100 bp reads. Per the authors' processing: Raw data were processed with SOAPnuke, discarding reads with adapters, uncalled bases, mean Phred below 15, or no exact constant-primer or identifier match. High-quality paired reads were merged with COPE v1.2.5, and unique nucleotide sequences were defined as clonotypes. MiTCR v1.1 was used to align clonotypes to the IMGT TRBV, TRBD and TRBJ reference segments. Only V-J combinations with frequency above 0.0001, covering approximately 99% of repertoires, were analysed. A TCS score was defined as the ratio between F50 (clonal expansion) and ExV (chaos), using BLOSUM62-based TCRdist between CDR3 peptides within each V-J. Welch's t-statistics and random forest reduced 450 to 600 V-J features to 13, which were used in a naive Bayes classifier (R e1071). TCRdb reworked the public reads: Q25 trimming with fastp, MiXCR clone assembly, productive beta chains retained. Duplicate CDR3 protein sequences are folded into a single record with the most common DNA and genes. Here the V and J calls rest on TCRdb's processing, not on the authors' analysis. This sample comprises 660,000 or so distinct CDR3 sequences, around 20% of them detected only once. The top ten clonotypes cover around a third of the sample.

Sequenced input: blood. The receptor's source is a man aged 30-40 years with Graves' ophthalmopathy.

The CDR3 has the sequence CASSVRGRDTDTQYF. The DNA is as follows: TGTGCCAGCAGTGTAAGGGGCCGGGACACAGATACGCAGTATTTT. The receptor chain draws on TRBV6-1 and TRBJ2-3; the D gene is possibly TRBD1 or TRBD2, each agreeing over 5 bases. V sheds 4 bases and J sheds 2 bases, leaving 13 bases between their ends. The CDR3 runs 15 residues from the cysteine to the phenylalanine. CDR3 DNA is the only sequence kept; it has 45 bases, read in frame from the first base. From a lookup of the germline V gene, CDR1 and CDR2 are MNHNS and SASEGT.